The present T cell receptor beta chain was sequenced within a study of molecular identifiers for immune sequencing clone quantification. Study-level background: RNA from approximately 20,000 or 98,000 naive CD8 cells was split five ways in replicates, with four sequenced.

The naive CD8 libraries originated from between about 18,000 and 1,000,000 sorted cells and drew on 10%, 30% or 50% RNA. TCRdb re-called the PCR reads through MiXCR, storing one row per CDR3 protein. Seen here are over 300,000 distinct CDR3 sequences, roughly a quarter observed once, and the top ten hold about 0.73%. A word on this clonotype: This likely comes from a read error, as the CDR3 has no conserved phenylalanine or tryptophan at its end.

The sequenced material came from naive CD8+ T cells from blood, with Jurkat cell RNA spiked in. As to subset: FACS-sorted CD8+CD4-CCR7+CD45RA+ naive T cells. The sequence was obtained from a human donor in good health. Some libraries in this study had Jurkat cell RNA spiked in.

Written as DNA, the CDR3 is TGTGCCAGCAGCTCCGGGACTAGCGGTACAGATACGCAGTATTCT. It codes for CASSSGTSGTDTQYS. The V call is TRBV11-3, the J call TRBJ2-3; TRBD2 aligns across 11 bases. Looked up from germline, CDR1 is SGHNT and CDR2 is YENEEA. The length of the CDR3 is 15 residues. The V segment lost 4 bases and the J segment 3 bases; nucleotides outside the gene matches: 3.